One sample yielded the 26 T cell receptor beta chains listed below, sequenced in a study of CD8 T cells in ankylosing spondylitis. TCRdb redid the calling of the 5' RACE reads with MiXCR, one entry per CDR3 protein. The repertoire includes some 150,000 distinct CDR3 sequences, over 9.5% of them detected once, and roughly 4.3% sits in the top ten. Sequenced sample: blood, either unsorted or a sorted T cell fraction (not recorded which). The receptors originated from a female donor with ankylosing spondylitis or in good health (not recorded which).

Many counts were recorded for this clonotype. V is TRBV29-1 and J is TRBJ1-2; D is unclear. Per the germline V gene, CDR1 is SQVTM and CDR2 is ANQGSEA. V lost 3 bases and J lost 4, with 9 bases in between. There are 12 residues in the CDR3. The CDR3 here is CSVDSGIYGYTF. The CDR3 DNA follows: TGCAGCGTTGATTCAGGCATCTATGGCTACACCTTC.

This clonotype has ten or more counts. The chain joins TRBV24-1 to TRBJ2-1, with D unresolved. Germline CDR1 reads KGHDR; CDR2 reads SFDVKD. The CDR3 length is 15 residues. Deletions cut 4 bases from V and 7 bases from J, with 16 bases between. CDR3 DNA: TGTGCCACCAGTGAGGTGGACCGGCTAGGGAATGAGCAGTTCTTC. Its protein is CATSEVDRLGNEQFF.

This clonotype was counted many times. The rearrangement links TRBV5-1 to TRBJ2-3, with 9 bases lining up with TRBD2. The germline gives CDR1 SGHRS, CDR2 YFSETQ. After removal of 7 bases from V and 7 bases from J, the junction contained 7 bases not matched to a gene. The CDR3 loop spans 13 amino acids. CDR3 DNA: TGCGCCAGCCTCCCAGCGGGAGGTCATACGCAGTATTTT. Its protein is CASLPAGGHTQYF. Together with reference TRBV5-1 and TRBJ2-3, the CDR3 gives the full variable domain: KAGVTQTPRYLIKTRGQQVTLSCSPISGHRSVSWYQQTPGQGLQFLFEYFSETQRNKGNFPGRFSGRQFSNSRSEMNVSTLELGDSALYLCASLPAGGHTQYFGPGTRLTVL.

The chain couples TRBV10-3 to TRBJ1-2; D might be TRBD1 (6 bases). The germline V and J ends were trimmed by 4 bases and 8 bases, with 17 bases remaining between them. This CDR3 is built from 14 residues. Germline V gene lookup returns CDR1 ENHRY and CDR2 SYGVKD. The CDR3 DNA follows: TGTGCCATCAGTGCAGGGGATCTGAGCAGGGGCTACACCTTC. This sequence encodes CAISAGDLSRGYTF.

The table lists this clonotype with many counts. V and J are TRBV12-3 or TRBV12-4 and TRBJ2-7; D may match TRBD1 or TRBD2 (5 bases each). This CDR3 region has 12 residues. The V and J ends lost 5 bases and 3 bases respectively, with 8 bases between them. The CDR3 sequence is CASSRDGYEQYF. The DNA for the CDR3 is TGTGCCAGCAGTCGGGACGGCTACGAGCAGTACTTC.

This clonotype was observed a few times. The CDR3: CASSLIQGPAEKLFF. DNA of the CDR3: TGTGCCAGCTCACTCATACAGGGGCCGGCCGAAAAACTGTTTTTT. The rearrangement uses TRBV18 and TRBJ1-4; 7 bases fit TRBD1. Germline V lookup: CDR1 KGHSH, CDR2 LQKENI. The V and J ends lost 4 bases and 8 bases, in that order; junction bases with no gene match: 10. CDR3 size: 15 residues.

Ten or more counts support this clonotype. This chain uses TRBV29-1 with TRBJ2-1, with D tentatively TRBD2 (6 bases). CDR3 length: 22 residues. V gave up 3 bases and J gave up 9 bases, with 42 bases separating them. In germline, CDR1 is SQVTM, CDR2 ANQGSEA. CDR3 residues: CSVDNSPIQPGALRVPHGEQFF. CDR3 sequence (DNA): TGCAGCGTTGATAATTCGCCAATCCAACCGGGAGCCCTCAGGGTCCCGCACGGTGAGCAGTTCTTC.

The chain uses TRBV5-6 and TRBJ2-7; D is unclear. Germline CDR1 reads SGHDT; CDR2 reads YYEEEE. This CDR3 comprises 15 residues. Trimming took 2 bases from V and 5 from J, leaving 17 bases between them. The CDR3 loop reads CASSFYVTYGHEQYF. In DNA, the CDR3 is TGTGCCAGCAGCTTTTATGTAACCTATGGCCACGAGCAGTACTTC.

Many counts were recorded for this clonotype. The gene calls are TRBV10-3 and TRBJ2-7; 7 bases line up with TRBD1. This CDR3 spans 13 amino acids. The germline V gene encodes CDR1 ENHRY and CDR2 SYGVKD. V gave up 6 bases and J gave up 2 bases; unmatched junction bases: 4. CDR3 bases: TGTGCCATCAGCCCACAGGGGACCTACGAGCAGTACTTC. Translated, it gives CAISPQGTYEQYF.

This clonotype was observed at least ten times. This rearrangement joins TRBV29-1 to TRBJ2-7; D gene uncertain. The germline V and J ends were trimmed by 4 bases and 0 bases, with 16 bases remaining between them. Germline CDR1 SQVTM, CDR2 ANQGSEA. The CDR3 length is 15 residues. This CDR3 reads CSVAPSRYDSYEQYF. The CDR3 coding sequence is TGCAGCGTTGCCCCGAGTCGATACGACTCCTACGAGCAGTACTTC.

CDR3 amino acids: CASRPPGGSSYNEQFF. The CDR3 nucleotides read TGTGCCAGCAGACCACCGGGCGGGAGTTCGTACAATGAGCAGTTCTTC. The V and J genes are TRBV7-9 and TRBJ2-1; 7 nucleotides line up with TRBD2. The V gene's germline CDR1 is SEHNR and CDR2 FQNEAQ (reference sequence). V was clipped by 6 bases and J by 4 bases; unmatched bases: 12. The CDR3 sequence is 16 residues long. Looking up the rest from reference TRBV7-9 and TRBJ2-1 gives the full variable domain: DTGVSQNPRHKITKRGQNVTFRCDPISEHNRLYWYRQTLGQGPEFLTYFQNEAQLEKSRLLSDRFSAERPKGSFSTLEIQRTEQGDSAMYLCASRPPGGSSYNEQFFGPGTRLTVL.

This clonotype was recorded a few times. V and J are TRBV9 and TRBJ1-4; D possibly corresponds to TRBD1 (6 bases). The V end was cut by 4 bases, the J end by 4 bases, with 11 bases between. Germline CDR1 reads SGDLS; CDR2 reads YYNGEE. The CDR3 has 14 amino acids. CDR3 sequence: CASSRGTLNEKLFF. The CDR3 DNA reads TGTGCCAGCAGCCGGGGGACACTTAATGAAAAACTGTTTTTT.

The sample holds many counts of this clonotype. This rearrangement joins TRBV2 to TRBJ2-7; unclear D gene. This CDR3 comprises 13 residues. From germline, CDR1 is SNHLY and CDR2 FYNNEI. The V and J ends lost 5 bases and 2 bases respectively, with 10 bases between them. The CDR3 nucleotides read TGTGCCAGCAGTTGGACGGAGACCTACGAGCAGTACTTC. This gives the protein CASSWTETYEQYF.

As to this clonotype: Since a much larger clone is just one base distant, this may be a read error. The chain joins TRBV28 to TRBJ1-5; D unresolved. The V end lost 2 bases, the J end lost 9 bases, and 17 bases lay between the germline ends. The germline V gene has CDR1 MDHEN and CDR2 SYDVKM. This CDR3 comprises 15 residues. CDR3 sequence reads: CASSLEGPSSRPQHF. The CDR3 DNA reads as TGTGCCAGCAGTTTAGAGGGTCCCAGTTCGAGGCCCCAGCATTTT.

This clonotype came up many times. This chain links TRBV24-1 with TRBJ2-2; D unresolved. Germline CDR1 reads KGHDR; CDR2 reads SFDVKD. The V end lost 6 bases, the J end lost 0 bases, and 7 bases lay between the germline ends. This CDR3 spans 14 amino acids. Here the CDR3 DNA reads TGTGCCACCAGTAGGACGGCGAACACCGGGGAGCTGTTTTTT. Its protein is CATSRTANTGELFF.

This clonotype was observed at least ten times. The chain is built from TRBV6-1 and TRBJ2-2; D tentatively reads TRBD1 or TRBD2 (5 bases each). CDR1 is MNHNS and CDR2 is SASEGT in the germline V gene. The CDR3 totals 14 residues. The V gene lost 6 bases and the J gene lost 0 bases, with 8 bases spanning the gap. Here the CDR3 reads CASRWGPNTGELFF. CDR3 nucleotide sequence: TGTGCCAGCAGATGGGGACCGAACACCGGGGAGCTGTTTTTT.

This clonotype was counted many times. The chain carries TRBV18 and TRBJ2-1; no firm D call. V was clipped by 3 bases and J by 9 bases, with 12 bases between them. The CDR3 extends over 13 amino acids. CDR1 and CDR2 (germline): KGHSH, LQKENI. This CDR3 is CASSPTPNGEQFF. The CDR3 DNA reads as TGTGCCAGCTCACCGACCCCTAACGGTGAGCAGTTCTTC.

This clonotype has a count of ten or more. The CDR3 spells CSAISGAYNEQFF. As DNA, the CDR3 is TGCAGCGCGATAAGCGGAGCCTACAATGAGCAGTTCTTC. The rearrangement uses TRBV29-1 and TRBJ2-1, with D possibly TRBD2 on 5 matching bases. The CDR3 extends over 13 amino acids. Germline CDR1 reads SQVTM; CDR2 reads ANQGSEA. Trimming removed 7 bases at V and 2 bases at J, with 12 bases between.

The rearrangement uses TRBV7-9 and TRBJ2-7, with a weak D call TRBD1 (6 bases). The CDR3 length is 15 residues. Trimming stripped 4 bases from V and 3 bases from J, with 16 bases between. Looked up from germline, CDR1 is SEHNR and CDR2 is FQNEAQ (reference sequence). The CDR3 sequence is CASSSGTQAIYEQYF. In DNA form, the CDR3 reads TGTGCCAGCAGCTCGGGGACACAAGCCATCTACGAGCAGTACTTC.

At least ten counts were recorded for this clonotype. The rearrangement links TRBV7-9 to TRBJ2-2; 9 nucleotides line up with TRBD2. The CDR3 sequence is 15 residues long. Germline assignment: CDR1 SEHNR and CDR2 FQNEAQ (reference sequence). The J segment lost 1 base and the V segment lost 6 bases, leaving 3 bases of the junction unmatched. CDR3 nucleotide sequence: TGTGCCAGCAGGCTAGCGGGGATGAACACCGGGGAGCTGTTTTTT. It is translated as CASRLAGMNTGELFF.

This clonotype was picked up many times. The rearrangement uses TRBV20-1 and TRBJ1-5, with D possibly matching TRBD1 (6 bases). The germline gives CDR1 DFQATT, CDR2 SNEGSKA (reference sequence). V was cut by 0 bases and J by 5 bases, with 11 bases left in between. The CDR3 is 14 residues long. CDR3 coding DNA: TGCAGTGCTAGAGACCGGGACACCCATCAGCCCCAGCATTTT. It yields the protein CSARDRDTHQPQHF.

This clonotype was seen more than once but under ten times. The gene calls are TRBV6-1 and TRBJ2-2; either TRBD1 or TRBD2 may fit D (5 bases each). The length of the CDR3 is 15 residues. Germline CDR1 and CDR2: MNHNS and SASEGT. Between the trimmed V and J ends, which lost 10 bases and 3 bases, there was a span of 18 bases. The CDR3 DNA reads TGTGCCACCCATCCCGGGACCCCGTACACCGGGGAGCTGTTTTTT. This codes for CATHPGTPYTGELFF.

V usage is TRBV6-1 and J usage is TRBJ1-5; D may be TRBD1 (5 bases). The germline V and J ends were trimmed by 7 bases and 0 bases, with 10 bases remaining between them. CDR1 is MNHNS, CDR2 SASEGT, per germline. The CDR3 covers 14 residues. In DNA form, the CDR3 reads TGTGCCAGCATGGGACTTTATAGCAATCAGCCCCAGCATTTT. Its protein product is CASMGLYSNQPQHF.

Note on this clonotype: A much larger clone differs from this one at a single base, so this may be a read error. This rearrangement joins TRBV19 to TRBJ2-1, with D possibly called TRBD1 or TRBD2 (6 bases each). This CDR3 region has 15 residues. Germline-derived CDR1 and CDR2 are LNHDA and SQIVND (reference sequence). V lost 5 bases and J lost 0, with 11 bases in between. The CDR3 DNA reads as TGTGCCAGTAGTTTCCGGGGGCTCTCCTACAATGAGCAGTTCTTC. It yields the protein CASSFRGLSYNEQFF.

The chain uses TRBV28 and TRBJ1-5, with 7 bases fitting TRBD1. Trimming removed 8 bases from V and 1 base from J; junction bases left unmatched: 5. The length of the CDR3 is 14 residues. The germline CDR1 and CDR2 sequences are MDHEN and SYDVKM. In DNA, the CDR3 is TGTGCCAGCGCGACAGGGATGAGCAATCAGCCCCAGCATTTT. Encoded protein: CASATGMSNQPQHF.

This clonotype was counted many times. J is TRBJ2-1 and V is TRBV20-1, with 7 bases aligning to TRBD2. V gave up 3 bases and J gave up 3 bases; unmatched junction bases: 5. CDR1 is DFQATT, CDR2 SNEGSKA, per germline (reference sequence). The CDR3 is 14 amino acids. The CDR3 nucleotides read TGCAGTGCTAGTAGGGCTAGCGGCTACAATGAGCAGTTCTTC. Translated, it gives CSASRASGYNEQFF.